The entry below describes one T cell receptor beta chain. Antigen specificity is unknown. CDR1 is KGHSH and CDR2 is LQKENI in the germline V gene. The CDR3 runs 14 residues. Trimming stripped 3 bases from V and 4 bases from J, with 12 bases between. These data originate in a study of CD8 T cells in ankylosing spondylitis. Findings and caveats of the study: Characteristic of ankylosing spondylitis blood, it appeared, was a TCR beta motif comprising about eight highly homologous variants. Clones tied to disease were said to be significantly enriched in matched ankylosing spondylitis synovial fluid.

TCRdb reprocessed the 5' RACE reads with MiXCR, giving one entry per CDR3 protein. The table includes around 890,000 distinct CDR3 sequences, approximately 12% detected once. This sequence originates from a male donor with ankylosing spondylitis. The sample comprised blood, either unsorted or a sorted T cell fraction (not recorded which). The rearrangement joins TRBV18 to TRBJ2-5; D ambiguous. As DNA, the CDR3 is TGTGCCAGCTCACCGACCCCTCGTTCAGAGACCCAGTACTTC. Its protein is CASSPTPRSETQYF.